This T cell receptor (beta chain) derives from a study of PD-1 blockade in classical Hodgkin lymphoma. From germline, CDR1 is SGHTS and CDR2 YDEGEE. CDR3 length: 15 residues. V lost 4 bases to trimming and J lost 6 bases; unmatched junction nucleotides: 7. TCRdb's copy holds only in-frame clones and misses some; the assay was immunoSEQ multiplex PCR. The table has about 39,000 clones, almost 70% seen once. Relapse after autologous stem cell transplantation occurred in every patient, and brentuximab vedotin exposure varied. The rearrangement uses TRBV5-8 and TRBJ1-5, with 10 bases identical to TRBD1. The source material was peripheral blood mononuclear cells (PBMCs), sampled before the second cycle of nivolumab. The sequence was collected from a human donor with classical Hodgkin lymphoma. CDR3 sequence: CASSLGTGESQPQHF. CDR3 nucleotide sequence: TGTGCCAGCAGCCTCGGGACAGGGGAGAGTCAGCCCCAGCATTTT.